The 14 T cell receptor beta chains below all came from one sample that was sequenced in a study of blood T cell repertoires in COVID-19. Assay: immunoSEQ multiplex PCR; the TCRdb copy retains only in-frame clones and omits some. The data show 100,000 to 140,000 clones, 84% seen once. The sample taken for sequencing was peripheral blood. Receptors were obtained from a human donor in a cohort sampled during active COVID-19.

This clone came up once. V usage is TRBV5-8 and J usage is TRBJ1-5, with D possibly TRBD1 on 6 matching bases. V was clipped by 4 bases and J by 1 base, with 15 bases between them. The germline CDR1 and CDR2 sequences are SGHTS and YDEGEE. The length of the CDR3 is 16 residues. CDR3 bases: TGTGCCAGCAGCCCGCCCTCCAGGGGAAGCAATCAGCCCCAGCATTTT. Amino acid sequence: CASSPPSRGSNQPQHF.

V and J are TRBV4-1 and TRBJ2-7; D is perhaps TRBD2 (7 bases). Deletions cut 4 bases from V and 4 bases from J, with 23 bases between. This CDR3 has 17 amino acids. Germline CDR1 is MGHRA and CDR2 is YSYEKL. The CDR3 is CASSPGLGGGPPYEQYV. The CDR3 region has the DNA TGCGCCAGCAGCCCCGGCCTAGGGGGAGGGCCGCCGTACGAGCAGTACGTC.

The chain couples TRBV7-3 to TRBJ2-1; TRBD2 matches 14 bases. Germline-derived CDR1 and CDR2 are SGHTA and FQGTGA. The CDR3 spans 17 residues. V was pared by 4 bases and J by 4 bases, with 6 bases of the junction left unmatched. CDR3 residues: CASSSGLAGGGYNEQFF. CDR3 DNA sequence: TGTGCCAGCAGCTCCGGACTAGCGGGAGGTGGGTACAATGAGCAGTTCTTC.

The chain joins TRBV18 to TRBJ2-5; TRBD2 agrees at 9 bases. The CDR3 is 15 amino acids. Germline V gene data show CDR1 as KGHSH and CDR2 as LQKENI. V gave up 3 bases and J gave up 2 bases; unmatched junction bases: 4. CDR3 DNA: TGTGCCAGCTCACCTTTTACTAGCGGGCAAGAGACCCAGTACTTC. It translates to CASSPFTSGQETQYF.

This sequence joins TRBV5-1 and TRBJ1-2; TRBD1 agrees at 7 bases. J lost 5 bases, V lost 0 bases, and 7 bases had no gene match. CDR1 SGHRS and CDR2 YFSETQ come from the germline V gene. This CDR3 is 15 amino acids long. The CDR3 DNA is TGCGCCAGCAGCTTGGGCTCCGGGACAGATTATGGCTACACCTTC. Protein sequence: CASSLGSGTDYGYTF.

The chain is built from TRBV30 and TRBJ1-5, with TRBD1 as a possible D gene (6 bases). This CDR3 contains 19 residues. CDR1 is GTSNPN, CDR2 SVGIG, per germline (reference sequence). V gave up 0 bases and J gave up 0 bases, with 21 bases separating them. CDR3 amino acids: CAWSVQRSTGSFSNQPQHF. In nucleotides, the CDR3 is TGTGCCTGGAGTGTACAGAGAAGTACAGGGTCTTTTAGCAATCAGCCCCAGCATTTT.

The chain carries TRBV7-2 and TRBJ1-6; TRBD1 matches 9 bases. V lost 0 bases to trimming and J lost 10 bases; unmatched junction nucleotides: 7. The CDR3 has 16 amino acids. Looked up from germline, CDR1 is SGHTA and CDR2 is FQGNSA. For the CDR3, the DNA is TGTGCCAGCAGCTTAGCTCTGGGACAGGGTGTATCACCCCTCCACTTT. It encodes CASSLALGQGVSPLHF.

The table lists this clone with a few counts. The chain joins TRBV6-1 to TRBJ2-7; D is undetermined. Germline CDR1 reads MNHNS; CDR2 reads SASEGT. Deletions cut 0 bases from V and 0 bases from J, with 15 bases between. The CDR3 runs to 17 residues. The CDR3 sequence is CASSEAPVAAFSYEQYF. CDR3 coding DNA: TGTGCCAGCAGTGAAGCCCCGGTCGCGGCATTCTCCTACGAGCAGTACTTC.

The CDR3 DNA sequence: TGTGCCAGCAGTTACGGACAGGGGCCAGATACGCAGTATTTT. The encoded protein is CASSYGQGPDTQYF. The chain employs TRBV2 and TRBJ2-3; 9 bases map to TRBD1. With V trimmed by 5 bases and J by 4 bases, 4 bases remained unmatched. The CDR3 covers 14 residues. Germline V gene data show CDR1 as SNHLY and CDR2 as FYNNEI.

This chain uses TRBV6-2 or TRBV6-3 with TRBJ2-7, with TRBD2 identical over 14 bases. The CDR3 contains 16 residues. V trimming: 2 bases; J trimming: 7 bases; junction bases outside the gene matches: 7. The germline V gene encodes CDR1 MNHEY and CDR2 SVGEGT. CDR3 nucleotides: TGTGCCAGCAGTTACGGGACTAGCGGGAGTCCCTGGGAGCAGTACGTC. Protein sequence: CASSYGTSGSPWEQYV.

This chain links TRBV12-3 or TRBV12-4 with TRBJ1-5; no clear D. V was trimmed by 3 bases and J by 4 bases, leaving 7 bases between them. This CDR3 is 13 amino acids long. The CDR3 DNA sequence: TGTGCCAGCAGTTTTACATGGAATCAGCCCCAGCATTTT. The encoded protein is CASSFTWNQPQHF.

The rearrangement joins TRBV7-2 to TRBJ2-5, with 8 bases matching TRBD1. The germline gives CDR1 SGHTA, CDR2 FQGNSA. CDR3 length: 14 residues. The trim removed 5 bases at V and 4 bases at J, leaving 6 bases unmatched. The CDR3 region has the DNA TGTGCCAGCAGCCAGAGGACAGGGCCAGAGACCCAGTACTTC. Its translation: CASSQRTGPETQYF. Full variable domain (remainder filled in from reference TRBV7-2 and TRBJ2-5): GAGVSQSPSNKVTEKGKDVELRCDPISGHTALYWYRQSLGQGLEFLIYFQGNSAPDKSGLPSDRFSAERTGGSVSTLTIQRTQQEDSAVYLCASSQRTGPETQYFGPGTRLLVL.

In its sample, this clone was seen a few times. The rearrangement joins TRBV2 to TRBJ2-7; the match to TRBD2 covers 8 bases. Germline trimming cut 7 bases from V and 3 bases from J; bases unmatched to any gene: 5. Germline CDR1 SNHLY, CDR2 FYNNEI. There are 13 residues in the CDR3. CDR3 amino acids: CASMQTSVYEQYF. The CDR3, as DNA: TGTGCCAGCATGCAGACTAGCGTCTACGAGCAGTACTTC.

A note on this clone: A junction end diverges from the germline sequence, so it may reflect a read error. This chain connects TRBV3-1 (or the pseudogene TRBV3-2) to TRBJ2-3; tentative D call: TRBD1 (5 bases). CDR3 size: 14 residues. The germline CDR1 and CDR2 sequences are LGHDT and YNNKEL (reference sequence). CDR3 region: CASNHFLSTGTQYF. The CDR3 coding sequence is TGTGCCAGCAACCATTTTCTAAGCACAGGTACGCAGTATTTT.